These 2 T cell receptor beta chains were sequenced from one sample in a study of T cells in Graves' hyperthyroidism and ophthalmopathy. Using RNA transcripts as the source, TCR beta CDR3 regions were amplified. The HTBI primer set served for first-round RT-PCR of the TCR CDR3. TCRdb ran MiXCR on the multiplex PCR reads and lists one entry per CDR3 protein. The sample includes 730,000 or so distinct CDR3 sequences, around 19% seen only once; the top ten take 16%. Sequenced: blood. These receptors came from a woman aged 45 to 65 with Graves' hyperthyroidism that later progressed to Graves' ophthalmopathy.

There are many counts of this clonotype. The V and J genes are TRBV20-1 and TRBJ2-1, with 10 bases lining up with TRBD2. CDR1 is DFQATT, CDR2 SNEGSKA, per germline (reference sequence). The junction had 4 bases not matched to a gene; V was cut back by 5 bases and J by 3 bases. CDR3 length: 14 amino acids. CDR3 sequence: CSAPTSGDYNEQFF. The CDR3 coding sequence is TGCAGTGCTCCCACTAGCGGGGACTACAATGAGCAGTTCTTC.

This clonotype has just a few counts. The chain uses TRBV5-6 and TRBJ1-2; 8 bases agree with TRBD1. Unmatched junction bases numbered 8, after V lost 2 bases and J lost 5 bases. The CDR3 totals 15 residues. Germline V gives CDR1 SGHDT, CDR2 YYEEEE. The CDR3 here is CASSFNQGAEYGYTF. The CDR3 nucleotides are TGTGCCAGCAGCTTCAACCAGGGGGCGGAATATGGCTACACCTTC.